A selection of T cell receptor beta chains follows, all from one sample in a study of vaccination and CD4 T cells after COVID-19. These TCRs are of unknown antigen specificity. Each CDR3 protein is one row after TCRdb ran MiXCR on the PCR reads. The sample lists 9,000 to 13,000 distinct CDR3 sequences, around 50% occurring once. Sample: CD4+ T cells from blood, cultured in vitro. These receptors originate from a human donor who had recovered from COVID-19. Each CDR3 is given with its conserved first and last residue. The order of the fields is D gene, J gene, clone size, V gene, CDR3 DNA, CDR3 protein. A D gene is named only where the DNA matches it firmly. Not every row has a clone size; where given, it reads once, few, many or a size class.

D gene: NA
J gene: TRBJ1-4
clone size: NA
V gene: TRBV20-1
CDR3 DNA: TGCAGTGCTAGAGATTATGGGGGGGAGGGGGAAAAACTGTTTTTT
CDR3 protein: CSARDYGGEGEKLFF

D gene: NA
J gene: TRBJ1-1
clone size: NA
V gene: TRBV7-2
CDR3 DNA: TGTGCCAGCAGCTTTAGTAGCACTGAAGCTTTCTTT
CDR3 protein: CASSFSSTEAFF

D gene: NA
J gene: TRBJ1-6
clone size: NA
V gene: TRBV12-3/TRBV12-4
CDR3 DNA: TGTGCCACACAGGGTCGGAACAATTCACCCCTCCACTTT
CDR3 protein: CATQGRNNSPLHF

D gene: NA
J gene: TRBJ1-3
clone size: NA
V gene: TRBV2
CDR3 DNA: TGTGCCAGCAGTGAAGCGCTTCTGGTTTGGGACTTTGGGAGGCAGGAGGGCAACACCATATATTTT
CDR3 protein: CASSEALLVWDFGRQEGNTIYF

D gene: NA
J gene: TRBJ1-2
clone size: NA
V gene: TRBV18
CDR3 DNA: TGTGCCAGCCTGGGGGGGTATTCCATAGAAAACTATGGCTACACCTTC
CDR3 protein: CASLGGYSIENYGYTF

D gene: NA
J gene: TRBJ2-2
clone size: NA
V gene: TRBV18
CDR3 DNA: TGTGCCAGCTCACGACTCTCTAACACCGGGGAGCTGTTTTTT
CDR3 protein: CASSRLSNTGELFF

D gene: NA
J gene: TRBJ1-2
clone size: few
V gene: TRBV15
CDR3 DNA: TGTGCCACCAGCAGTTCTAAGGAAGGGAATGGCTACACCTTC
CDR3 protein: CATSSSKEGNGYTF

D gene: NA
J gene: TRBJ1-1
clone size: NA
V gene: TRBV20-1
CDR3 DNA: TGCAGTGCTAGTTCACGAGGGCTGAGGCGGAACACTGAAGCTTTCTTT
CDR3 protein: CSASSRGLRRNTEAFF

D gene: TRBD1
J gene: TRBJ1-4
clone size: NA
V gene: TRBV12-3/TRBV12-4
CDR3 DNA: TGTGCCAGCAGTTTAGCTTATGACAGGGGCGGTGAAAAACTGTTTTTT
CDR3 protein: CASSLAYDRGGEKLFF

D gene: TRBD1
J gene: TRBJ1-6
clone size: NA
V gene: TRBV27
CDR3 DNA: TGTGCCAGCAGTTTCGGGACAGGGGGTACCTTCAATTCACCCCTCCACTTT
CDR3 protein: CASSFGTGGTFNSPLHF

D gene: NA
J gene: TRBJ1-6
clone size: NA
V gene: TRBV7-9
CDR3 DNA: TGTGCCAGCAGCCCGAACGTCAGGTGGGGGGCCTCCTATAATTCACCCCTCCACTTT
CDR3 protein: CASSPNVRWGASYNSPLHF

D gene: TRBD1
J gene: TRBJ2-3
clone size: NA
V gene: TRBV2
CDR3 DNA: TGTGCCAGCAGTGCCCAGACAGGGCCAGATACGCAGTATTTT
CDR3 protein: CASSAQTGPDTQYF

D gene: TRBD2
J gene: TRBJ2-1
clone size: few
V gene: TRBV24-1
CDR3 DNA: TGTGCCACCAGTGGAGCGGGGGAGCTTTACAATGAGCAGTTCTTC
CDR3 protein: CATSGAGELYNEQFF

D gene: NA
J gene: TRBJ1-2
clone size: NA
V gene: TRBV27
CDR3 DNA: TGTGCCAGCAGTTCGAGAGAAATGGACATCTATGGCTACACCTTC
CDR3 protein: CASSSREMDIYGYTF

D gene: NA
J gene: TRBJ2-3
clone size: NA
V gene: TRBV10-2
CDR3 DNA: TGCGCCAGCACCATGGGGGCCACAGATACGCAGTATTTT
CDR3 protein: CASTMGATDTQYF

D gene: TRBD1
J gene: TRBJ1-2
clone size: few
V gene: TRBV6-1
CDR3 DNA: TGTGCCAGCAGGGACAGGGGGCGCATCTATGGCTACACCTTC
CDR3 protein: CASRDRGRIYGYTF

D gene: NA
J gene: TRBJ1-1
clone size: NA
V gene: TRBV5-8
CDR3 DNA: TGTGCCAGCAGCCATTGGGTAGGGGGGGACACTGAAGCTTTCTTT
CDR3 protein: CASSHWVGGDTEAFF

D gene: NA
J gene: TRBJ2-3
clone size: NA
V gene: TRBV9
CDR3 DNA: TGTGCCAGCAGCGGGGGGCAAGGCACAGATACGCAGTATTTT
CDR3 protein: CASSGGQGTDTQYF

D gene: NA
J gene: TRBJ1-2
clone size: NA
V gene: TRBV24-1
CDR3 DNA: TGTGCCACCAGTGATTTTGGGGACAGCTACACCTTC
CDR3 protein: CATSDFGDSYTF

D gene: TRBD1
J gene: TRBJ2-5
clone size: NA
V gene: TRBV20-1
CDR3 DNA: TGCAGTGCTAGAGAGCTAAACAGGGGTTGGCAAGAGACCCAGTACTTC
CDR3 protein: CSARELNRGWQETQYF

D gene: TRBD2
J gene: TRBJ2-2
clone size: few
V gene: TRBV12-3/TRBV12-4
CDR3 DNA: TGTGCCAGCAGGGGACTAGCAACCGGGGAGCTGTTTTTT
CDR3 protein: CASRGLATGELFF

D gene: TRBD2
J gene: TRBJ2-3
clone size: NA
V gene: TRBV20-1
CDR3 DNA: TGCAGTGCTAGAGACAGGCGGGGGGGCCCATGGGTCAAATATTTT
CDR3 protein: CSARDRRGGPWVKYF

D gene: NA
J gene: TRBJ2-5
clone size: NA
V gene: TRBV7-2
CDR3 DNA: TGTGCCAGCAGCTTAGTATTGGGGGAAAAGTACTTC
CDR3 protein: CASSLVLGEKYF

D gene: TRBD2
J gene: TRBJ2-4
clone size: NA
V gene: TRBV6-1
CDR3 DNA: TGTGCCAGCAGCCAAACGGGCGGGGGGGCCGGAGACCGGGCGTACTTC
CDR3 protein: CASSQTGGGAGDRAYF

D gene: NA
J gene: TRBJ1-1
clone size: few
V gene: TRBV27
CDR3 DNA: TGTGCCAGCAGTTGGCGGCAGGGGTGGGAAGCTTTCTTT
CDR3 protein: CASSWRQGWEAFF

D gene: NA
J gene: TRBJ1-1
clone size: NA
V gene: TRBV6-2/TRBV6-3
CDR3 DNA: TGTGCCAGCAGTTACTCGTATCCGGCGGGAGCTTTCTTT
CDR3 protein: CASSYSYPAGAFF

D gene: NA
J gene: TRBJ2-5
clone size: NA
V gene: TRBV19
CDR3 DNA: TGTGCCAGTACCCTCAAGGAGACCCAGTACTTC
CDR3 protein: CASTLKETQYF

D gene: NA
J gene: TRBJ1-5
clone size: NA
V gene: TRBV27
CDR3 DNA: TGTGCCAGCAGTTTAAGGGGGGGGGATTCTTATCAGCCCCAGCATTTT
CDR3 protein: CASSLRGGDSYQPQHF

D gene: TRBD1
J gene: TRBJ1-2
clone size: NA
V gene: TRBV12-3/TRBV12-4
CDR3 DNA: TGTGCCAGCAGTCGGACAGGGGGCTATGGCTACACCTTC
CDR3 protein: CASSRTGGYGYTF

D gene: NA
J gene: TRBJ1-2
clone size: few
V gene: TRBV19
CDR3 DNA: TGTGCCAGTAGTATAGGGCAGGGTAATTATGGCTACACCTTC
CDR3 protein: CASSIGQGNYGYTF

D gene: NA
J gene: TRBJ2-3
clone size: NA
V gene: TRBV6-1
CDR3 DNA: TGTGCCAGCAGTGAATTCGGAGCGGGCACAGATACGCAGTATTTT
CDR3 protein: CASSEFGAGTDTQYF

D gene: NA
J gene: TRBJ2-3
clone size: NA
V gene: TRBV30
CDR3 DNA: TGTGCCTGGAGTAGAGGGGGGTGGCCCCCAGATACGCAGTATTTT
CDR3 protein: CAWSRGGWPPDTQYF

D gene: NA
J gene: TRBJ2-5
clone size: NA
V gene: TRBV7-7
CDR3 DNA: TGTGCTAGCAGCCGTGACGGGACCCTCAAAGAGACCCAGTACTTC
CDR3 protein: CASSRDGTLKETQYF

D gene: TRBD1
J gene: TRBJ1-1
clone size: few
V gene: TRBV7-2
CDR3 DNA: TGTGCCAGCAGCTCCACAGGGGGCTCGTACACTGAAGCTTTCTTT
CDR3 protein: CASSSTGGSYTEAFF

D gene: NA
J gene: TRBJ1-4
clone size: NA
V gene: TRBV21-1
CDR3 DNA: TGTGCCAGCAGCAAAGTGGGAAAACTGTTTTTT
CDR3 protein: CASSKVGKLFF

D gene: TRBD1
J gene: TRBJ1-2
clone size: few
V gene: TRBV2
CDR3 DNA: TGTGCCAGCAGTCTACAGGGGAGACAGGGCTACACCTTC
CDR3 protein: CASSLQGRQGYTF

D gene: NA
J gene: TRBJ2-1
clone size: NA
V gene: TRBV6-1
CDR3 DNA: TGTGCCATCAGTGAGTCGATTAATGAGCAGTTCTTC
CDR3 protein: CAISESINEQFF

D gene: NA
J gene: TRBJ2-5
clone size: NA
V gene: TRBV6-1
CDR3 DNA: TGTGCCAGCAGTGTCGGGAGCCTCGGGGAGACCCAGTACTTC
CDR3 protein: CASSVGSLGETQYF

D gene: TRBD2
J gene: TRBJ2-5
clone size: NA
V gene: TRBV20-1
CDR3 DNA: TGCAGTGCTAAACTAGCGGGCCAGACCCAGTACTTC
CDR3 protein: CSAKLAGQTQYF

D gene: NA
J gene: TRBJ2-2
clone size: NA
V gene: TRBV7-2
CDR3 DNA: TGTGCCAGCAGCCGGAGCGGAGCTACCGGGGAGCTGTTTTTT
CDR3 protein: CASSRSGATGELFF

D gene: NA
J gene: TRBJ2-6
clone size: NA
V gene: TRBV30
CDR3 DNA: TGTGCCTGGAGTTTTGTAACAGGGTTCGGGCGGGCCGCTCCGTCTGGGGCCAACGTCCTGACTTTC
CDR3 protein: CAWSFVTGFGRAAPSGANVLTF

D gene: NA
J gene: TRBJ1-5
clone size: few
V gene: TRBV6-2/TRBV6-3
CDR3 DNA: TGTGCCAGCAGTTATCGTCCGGGTGAACGCAATCAGCCCCAGCATTTT
CDR3 protein: CASSYRPGERNQPQHF

D gene: NA
J gene: TRBJ1-2
clone size: few
V gene: TRBV30
CDR3 DNA: TGTGCCTGGAGTTGGGCGGGGGTTCGGAGAGTCCATGGCTACACCTTC
CDR3 protein: CAWSWAGVRRVHGYTF

D gene: TRBD1
J gene: TRBJ1-6
clone size: NA
V gene: TRBV6-1
CDR3 DNA: TGTGCCAGCAGTGAAGCTGCAGGGGGATTTTCACCCCTCCACTTT
CDR3 protein: CASSEAAGGFSPLHF

D gene: NA
J gene: TRBJ2-7
clone size: once
V gene: TRBV19
CDR3 DNA: TGTGCCAGTAGTATAGCGGCCGGGAGTGGCGAGCAGTACTTC
CDR3 protein: CASSIAAGSGEQYF

D gene: NA
J gene: TRBJ1-2
clone size: NA
V gene: TRBV9
CDR3 DNA: TGTGCCAGCAGCCCGATAGGACAATATGGCTACACCTTC
CDR3 protein: CASSPIGQYGYTF

D gene: NA
J gene: TRBJ2-3
clone size: once
V gene: TRBV9
CDR3 DNA: TGTGCCAGCAGCGTAGCCTACCCCACAGATACGCAGTATTTT
CDR3 protein: CASSVAYPTDTQYF